This TCR beta chain was sequenced during a study of blood T cell repertoires in COVID-19. Study-wide context: The study drew acute and convalescent COVID-19 samples from the United States, Italy and Spain. PBMCs, B-cell-depleted T cells, or T cells provided the cDNA or gDNA that made up the material.

Sequencing was performed with immunoSEQ multiplex PCR; in TCRdb, only in-frame clones are kept and a portion is missing. This table holds fewer than 250,000 clones, roughly 85% found once. Enrollees, roughly 18 to 95 years old, lived in 24 US areas. Cohorts were based on clinical histories the participants reported. The CDR3 is 14 amino acids. Germline V gene sequence: CDR1 SGHAT, CDR2 FQNNGV. With 5 bases removed from V and 4 bases from J, the gap between germline ends came to 12 bases. The J gene is TRBJ1-3, the V gene TRBV11-2; D is ambiguous. What was sequenced was PBMCs or T cells enriched from blood (not recorded which). The receptor was derived from a woman in her forties or fifties with acute COVID-19. CDR3 loop: CASSQSPNGNTIYF. CDR3 DNA sequence: TGTGCCAGCAGCCAAAGCCCTAACGGAAACACCATATATTTT.